Listed here are 4 T cell receptor beta chains from one sample, sequenced in a study of PD-L1 blockade in urothelial cancer. Clones were read by immunoSEQ multiplex PCR, and TCRdb kept only the in-frame ones, dropping some. The sample lists some 100,000 clones, about 89% occurring once. Sequencing was performed on PBMCs, taken around atezolizumab (anti-PD-L1) treatment. The receptors shown here come from a woman older than 75 with urothelial cancer.

Only one count was recorded for this clone. The CDR3 DNA is TGCAGTGCTATCAGGACAATTGAAGCTTTCTTT. This codes for CSAIRTIEAFF. This rearrangement joins TRBV20-1 to TRBJ1-1; TRBD1 is a possible D gene (5 bases). The CDR3 has 11 amino acids. Germline CDR1 DFQATT, CDR2 SNEGSKA (reference sequence). Between the trimmed V and J ends, which lost 4 bases and 7 bases, there was a span of 10 bases.

The chain joins TRBV25-1 to TRBJ2-7, with unresolved D. Trimming shortened V by 5 bases and J by 5 bases, and 19 bases separated the two germline ends. The CDR3 totals 15 residues. Germline values: CDR1 MGHDK, CDR2 SYGVNS. The chain's CDR3 is CASSPTRVLVDEQYF. The DNA of the CDR3 is TGTGCCAGCAGTCCCACCCGCGTTTTGGTCGACGAGCAGTACTTC.

The chain carries TRBV29-1 and TRBJ2-3; no clear D. The CDR3 is 12 residues long. Germline CDR1 reads SQVTM; CDR2 reads ANQGSEA. V was clipped by 1 base and J by 4 bases, with 6 bases between them. Written as DNA, the CDR3 is TGCAGCGTTGAAGTCAACTCAGATACGCAGTATTTT. As protein: CSVEVNSDTQYF.

V is TRBV30 and J is TRBJ2-2; D is unresolved. This CDR3 has 14 residues. V dropped 0 bases and J dropped 5 bases, with 10 bases sitting between them. Germline-derived CDR1 and CDR2 are GTSNPN and SVGIG (reference sequence). CDR3 loop: CAWSVQPRTGELFF. In DNA form, the CDR3 reads TGTGCCTGGAGTGTGCAACCCCGGACCGGGGAGCTGTTTTTT.